The table lists the clone carrying this TCR beta chain with a few counts. Its antigen remains unknown. CDR1 and CDR2 (germline): SQVTM, ANQGSEA. V lost 1 base and J 4 bases, leaving 9 bases between the germline ends. The CDR3 spans 13 residues. These data belong to a study of response to subunit inactivated influenza vaccine. From the RT-PCR reads, TCRdb called clonotypes with MiXCR, one entry per CDR3 protein. The table shows around 520,000 distinct CDR3 sequences, with roughly 25% occurring only once. Regarding the study as a whole: A suggestion made by the authors is that each seasonal influenza vaccination recruits few new T cells.

The sample was CD4+ T cells sorted from PBMCs, taken around 5 days after vaccination. The TCR comes from a man aged 45-65 years who received an inactivated influenza vaccine. The rearrangement joins TRBV29-1 to TRBJ2-3; D perhaps matches TRBD2 (6 bases). The DNA for the CDR3 is TGCAGCGTTGAAGGGAGGGTTGCAGATACGCAGTATTTT. It encodes CSVEGRVADTQYF.